The text below deals with one T cell receptor (beta chain). The antigen remains undetermined. This sample is part of a study of cytomegalovirus exposure and HLA in healthy donors. Primers for the PCR totalled 60 Vbeta and 13 Jbeta. Method: immunoSEQ multiplex PCR; TCRdb's copy keeps in-frame clones and lacks some. The table records 140,000 to 150,000 clones, about 73% of them present only once. General study results and limits: V segments that were indistinguishable, TRBV6-2 and TRBV6-3 among them, were omitted from analysis. In terms of immune exposure information, only CMV serostatus was available.

This CDR3 has 13 amino acids. Germline V gene lookup returns CDR1 MNHNY and CDR2 SVGAGI (reference sequence). The V gene end was trimmed by 8 bases and the J gene end by 4 bases; junction bases not matched to a gene: 7. This clonotype was sampled from a man aged 40-55 years in good health and CMV-seropositive. This rearrangement joins TRBV6-6 to TRBJ2-7, with 8 positions matching TRBD2. The sample was PBMCs. The chain's CDR3 is CASGRAGAYEQYF. CDR3 DNA sequence: TGTGCCAGCGGAAGAGCGGGAGCGTACGAGCAGTACTTC.